Below, 30 T cell receptor beta chains from the same sample are listed, as sequenced in a study of shared clonotypes between healthy human individuals. Profiled with immunoSEQ multiplex PCR; TCRdb holds only in-frame clones, not every one. The top ten clones hold 0.057% of a sample with some 650,000 clones, about 97% of them seen once. The material sequenced was naive CD4+ T cells sorted from blood. Noted subset: CD45RA+ positively selected. These receptors came from a woman in her thirties in good health.

The chain couples TRBV2 to TRBJ2-3; D perhaps matches TRBD1 (6 bases). Trimming shortened V by 4 bases and J by 1 base, and 6 bases separated the two germline ends. CDR3 size: 13 residues. Germline lookup yields CDR1 SNHLY and CDR2 FYNNEI. CDR3 amino acids: CASSGQGTDTQYF. The CDR3 DNA reads TGTGCCAGCAGTGGACAGGGCACAGATACGCAGTATTTT.

The CDR3 region has the DNA TGCGCCAGCAGCTTGATCACAGGATTCTATGGCTACACCTTC. Translated: CASSLITGFYGYTF. The genes are TRBV5-1 and TRBJ1-2, with D perhaps matching TRBD1 (5 bases). V dropped 1 base and J dropped 4 bases, with 11 bases sitting between them. This CDR3 contains 14 residues. Germline CDR1 and CDR2: SGHRS and YFSETQ.

The V gene is TRBV18, the J gene TRBJ2-3, with TRBD2 identical over 12 bases. The CDR3 totals 16 residues. After removal of 4 bases from V and 4 bases from J, the junction contained 6 bases not matched to a gene. Looked up from germline, CDR1 is KGHSH and CDR2 is LQKENI. This chain's CDR3 is CASSRRLAGVADTQYF. CDR3 bases: TGTGCCAGCTCACGTAGACTAGCGGGAGTTGCAGATACGCAGTATTTT. Based on the CDR3 plus reference TRBV18 and TRBJ2-3, the full variable domain is NAGVMQNPRHLVRRRGQEARLRCSPMKGHSHVYWYRQLPEEGLKFMVYLQKENIIDESGMPKERFSAEFPKEGPSILRIQQVVRGDSAAYFCASSRRLAGVADTQYFGPGTRLTVL.

The V gene is TRBV7-3, the J gene TRBJ2-5; D may be TRBD2 (6 bases). The germline V and J ends were trimmed by 1 base and 3 bases, with 12 bases remaining between them. This CDR3 spans 15 amino acids. The germline V gene has CDR1 SGHTA and CDR2 FQGTGA. The CDR3 sequence: CASSLRGRTEETQYF. DNA of the CDR3: TGTGCCAGCAGCTTAAGAGGGAGGACCGAAGAGACCCAGTACTTC.

The CDR3 protein is CASSGFDRYLYEQYF. The CDR3 DNA follows: TGTGCCAGCAGTGGGTTCGACAGATATCTCTACGAGCAGTACTTC. The V gene is TRBV2, the J gene TRBJ2-7; TRBD1 might be the D (5 bases). Trimming stripped 4 bases from V and 3 bases from J, with 16 bases between. The CDR3 contains 15 residues. Per germline, CDR1 SNHLY and CDR2 FYNNEI.

The chain links TRBV13 to TRBJ2-1, with a possible D match to TRBD1 (6 bases). V dropped 5 bases and J dropped 8 bases, with 10 bases sitting between them. The V gene's germline CDR1 is PRHDT and CDR2 FYEKMQ (reference sequence). This CDR3 contains 12 residues. CDR3 DNA sequence: TGTGCCAGCAGCCTACAGGGATATGAGCAGTTCTTC. Amino acids: CASSLQGYEQFF.

The chain couples TRBV6-5 to TRBJ2-5, with a tentative D call TRBD2 (6 bases). Trimming cost V 8 bases and J 2 bases, with 18 bases left between them. This CDR3 is 15 amino acids long. CDR1 MNHEY and CDR2 SVGAGI come from the germline V gene. DNA for the CDR3: TGTGCCAGCCGGGGACGGGGGTCCCCACAAGAGACCCAGTACTTC. Its translation is CASRGRGSPQETQYF.

The chain is built from TRBV28 and TRBJ1-5, with TRBD1 matching 9 bases. This CDR3 has 14 amino acids. CDR1 and CDR2 (germline): MDHEN, SYDVKM. V gave up 6 bases and J gave up 6 bases; unmatched junction bases: 6. CDR3 sequence: CASRMGQGGQPQHF. For the CDR3, the DNA is TGTGCCAGCAGAATGGGACAGGGCGGTCAGCCCCAGCATTTT. The variable domain in full, with the rest retrieved from reference TRBV28 and TRBJ1-5, is DVKVTQSSRYLVKRTGEKVFLECVQDMDHENMFWYRQDPGLGLRLIYFSYDVKMKEKGDIPEGYSVSREKKERFSLILESASTNQTSMYLCASRMGQGGQPQHFGDGTRLSIL.

The V gene is TRBV7-9, the J gene TRBJ2-1; 10 bases map to TRBD2. The CDR3 is 15 residues long. Germline V gene lookup returns CDR1 SEHNR and CDR2 FQNEAQ (reference sequence). The V segment lost 5 bases and the J segment 2 bases; nucleotides outside the gene matches: 3. CDR3 sequence: CASSPSGSPYNEQFF. As DNA, the CDR3 is TGTGCCAGCAGCCCTAGCGGGAGCCCCTACAATGAGCAGTTCTTC.

The V call is TRBV28, the J call TRBJ2-1, with 12 bases aligning to TRBD2. CDR3 length equals 12 residues. Trimming cost V 8 bases and J 8 bases; bases outside gene matches: 1. CDR1 MDHEN and CDR2 SYDVKM come from the germline V gene. DNA of the CDR3: TGTGCCAGCGGACTAGCGGGATATGAGCAGTTCTTC. Its protein product is CASGLAGYEQFF.

The chain uses TRBV6-1 and TRBJ1-5, with TRBD1 identical over 7 bases. CDR1 is MNHNS and CDR2 is SASEGT in the germline V gene. V dropped 6 bases and J dropped 6; count of bases not matched to a gene: 11. This CDR3 is built from 15 residues. This CDR3 is CASRGGQGEFQPQHF. The CDR3 coding sequence is TGTGCCAGCAGGGGGGGGCAGGGGGAATTTCAGCCCCAGCATTTT.

The chain joins TRBV6-1 to TRBJ2-3; 8 bases line up with TRBD1. The V gene's germline CDR1 is MNHNS and CDR2 SASEGT. This CDR3 region has 16 residues. V trimming: 4 bases; J trimming: 3 bases; junction bases outside the gene matches: 9. The CDR3 sequence is CASSGGTGGRTDTQYF. CDR3 nucleotide sequence: TGTGCCAGCAGTGGGGGGACAGGAGGGAGGACAGATACGCAGTATTTT.

This rearrangement joins TRBV28 to TRBJ2-7; TRBD1 aligns across 12 bases. V lost 6 bases to trimming and J lost 4 bases; unmatched junction nucleotides: 7. CDR1 is MDHEN and CDR2 is SYDVKM in the germline V gene. The CDR3 runs 15 residues. The CDR3 DNA reads TGTGCCAGCAGACCGGGACAGGGGGCGGTGTACGAGCAGTACTTC. Amino acids: CASRPGQGAVYEQYF.

The rearrangement joins TRBV7-2 to TRBJ2-5; possible D gene TRBD1, 6 bases. CDR1 is SGHTA and CDR2 is FQGNSA in the germline V gene. The CDR3 runs to 14 residues. Trimming took 5 bases from V and 5 from J, leaving 15 bases between them. In DNA, the CDR3 is TGTGCCAGCAGCCCCGACAGGATTGTGGAGACCCAGTACTTC. Translating it yields CASSPDRIVETQYF.

This sequence joins TRBV25-1 and TRBJ1-1; no clear D. Trimming pared 3 bases from V and 4 bases from J, leaving 15 bases between. The CDR3 loop spans 15 amino acids. Germline CDR1 reads MGHDK; CDR2 reads SYGVNS. The CDR3 is CASSDLGNVGTEAFF. DNA for the CDR3: TGTGCCAGCAGTGATTTAGGAAACGTGGGCACTGAAGCTTTCTTT.

The chain uses TRBV7-6 and TRBJ2-1; TRBD2 might be the D (5 bases). Germline loops: CDR1 SGHVS, CDR2 FNYEAQ. Trimming removed 5 bases at V and 4 bases at J, with 15 bases between. CDR3 size: 15 residues. In DNA, the CDR3 is TGTGCCAGCAGCCCCCAACCGGGCGGGTACAATGAGCAGTTCTTC. It yields the protein CASSPQPGGYNEQFF.

This clone was seen only once. This rearrangement joins TRBV5-1 to TRBJ1-2; D might be TRBD1 (6 bases). CDR1 and CDR2 from the germline V gene are SGHRS and YFSETQ. The germline V and J ends were trimmed by 1 base and 4 bases, with 11 bases remaining between them. This CDR3 has 14 residues. CDR3 amino acids: CASSLSSDSYGYTF. DNA of the CDR3: TGCGCCAGCAGCTTGTCCTCGGACAGCTATGGCTACACCTTC. Based on the CDR3 plus reference TRBV5-1 and TRBJ1-2, the full variable domain is KAGVTQTPRYLIKTRGQQVTLSCSPISGHRSVSWYQQTPGQGLQFLFEYFSETQRNKGNFPGRFSGRQFSNSRSEMNVSTLELGDSALYLCASSLSSDSYGYTFGSGTRLTVV.

The chain is built from TRBV4-1 and TRBJ2-1; D might be TRBD2 (6 bases). V lost 0 bases and J lost 9, with 9 bases in between. This CDR3 is built from 13 residues. The germline gives CDR1 MGHRA, CDR2 YSYEKL. For the CDR3, the DNA is TGCGCCAGCAGCCAAGATAGGAGGGCTGAGCAGTTCTTC. It encodes CASSQDRRAEQFF.

The V gene is TRBV28, the J gene TRBJ2-2; tentative D call: TRBD1 (6 bases). Germline CDR1 MDHEN, CDR2 SYDVKM. The length of the CDR3 is 14 residues. Trimming left V 8 bases short and J 4 bases short, with 14 bases between. DNA of the CDR3: TGTGCCAGCCACACAGGGACGACCACCGGGGAGCTGTTTTTT. Translating it yields CASHTGTTTGELFF.

The chain has TRBV9 and TRBJ2-2, with TRBD2 matching 13 bases. Germline assignment: CDR1 SGDLS and CDR2 YYNGEE. The CDR3 covers 16 residues. The V and J ends lost 2 bases and 6 bases, in that order; junction bases with no gene match: 4. CDR3 sequence: CASSVGLAGVSGELFF. DNA for the CDR3: TGTGCCAGCAGCGTCGGACTAGCGGGAGTCTCCGGGGAGCTGTTTTTT.

V gene TRBV7-2 combines with J gene TRBJ2-3; 7 positions match TRBD2. Trimming at V came to 10 bases and at J to 4 bases, leaving 14 bases not matched to a gene. This CDR3 is 15 amino acids long. The V gene's germline CDR1 is SGHTA and CDR2 FQGNSA. The CDR3 bases are TGTGCCACCAGACGGGGCGGGAGCGCCTCAGATACGCAGTATTTT. This encodes CATRRGGSASDTQYF.

The CDR3 region has the DNA TGCGCCAGCAGCTTGGCCCCGAGAAACACCGGGGAGCTGTTTTTT. Amino acid sequence: CASSLAPRNTGELFF. This rearrangement joins TRBV5-1 to TRBJ2-2, with D unclear. The V end lost 0 bases, the J end lost 2 bases, and 8 bases lay between the germline ends. Germline CDR1 and CDR2: SGHRS and YFSETQ. This CDR3 has 15 amino acids.

This chain links TRBV19 with TRBJ2-2, with TRBD1 matching over 7 bases. Germline V CDR1 and CDR2: LNHDA, SQIVND (reference sequence). V shed 5 bases, J shed 5 bases, and the junction held 11 bases outside the gene matches. The CDR3 runs 16 residues. CDR3 protein: CASSVRDSLFTGELFF. CDR3 DNA: TGTGCCAGTAGTGTCCGGGACAGCCTTTTTACCGGGGAGCTGTTTTTT.

This sequence joins TRBV2 and TRBJ2-2, with D possibly matching TRBD1 (5 bases). Germline lookup yields CDR1 SNHLY and CDR2 FYNNEI. The CDR3 is 16 residues long. Deletions cut 0 bases from V and 4 bases from J, with 12 bases between. CDR3: CASSEAIRTPTGELFF. DNA of the CDR3: TGTGCCAGCAGTGAAGCGATCCGGACACCCACCGGGGAGCTGTTTTTT.

This chain connects TRBV7-9 to TRBJ1-3; D ambiguous. CDR1 SEHNR and CDR2 FQNEAQ come from the germline V gene (reference sequence). V was shortened by 3 bases and J by 4 bases, with 10 bases between the two germline ends. CDR3 length equals 14 residues. The CDR3 protein is CASSFRDYGNTIYF. As DNA, the CDR3 is TGTGCCAGCAGCTTTAGGGATTACGGAAACACCATATATTTT.

This chain connects TRBV5-3 to TRBJ1-2, with unresolved D. TRBV5-3 is an ORF; its function is uncertain. V was pared by 8 bases and J by 8 bases, with 16 bases between. This CDR3 has 12 residues. The CDR3 DNA follows: TGTGCCAGCAGCCCGGACGCGGGGGGCTACACCTTC. This sequence encodes CASSPDAGGYTF.

The chain is built from TRBV5-8 and TRBJ1-1; 9 bases align to TRBD1. The CDR3 has 14 amino acids. The germline V gene has CDR1 SGHTS and CDR2 YDEGEE. V shed 4 bases and J 4 bases; nucleotides not matched to a gene: 5. The CDR3 is CASSPGQGSTEAFF. The CDR3 region has the DNA TGTGCCAGCAGCCCCGGACAGGGGAGCACTGAAGCTTTCTTT.

V is TRBV28 and J is TRBJ1-2; D is perhaps TRBD1 (6 bases). Germline assignment: CDR1 MDHEN and CDR2 SYDVKM. The CDR3 runs to 15 residues. V was shortened by 4 bases and J by 2 bases, with 14 bases between the two germline ends. CDR3 DNA: TGTGCCAGCAGTTCCTATTCAGGGGTGAACTATGGCTACACCTTC. This encodes CASSSYSGVNYGYTF.

The chain joins TRBV29-1 to TRBJ2-1, with no clear D. The CDR3 spans 11 residues. Germline V gene lookup returns CDR1 SQVTM and CDR2 ANQGSEA. Deletions cut 5 bases from V and 2 bases from J, with 4 bases between. CDR3 region: CSVRPYNEQFF. DNA of the CDR3: TGCAGCGTTCGACCCTACAATGAGCAGTTCTTC.

The V gene is TRBV28, the J gene TRBJ2-2; the D is unclear. The length of the CDR3 is 15 residues. In germline, CDR1 is MDHEN, CDR2 SYDVKM. The V end lost 3 bases, the J end lost 4 bases, and 12 bases lay between the germline ends. This CDR3 is CASSFYVQATGELFF. The CDR3 DNA reads TGTGCCAGCAGTTTTTACGTCCAGGCCACCGGGGAGCTGTTTTTT.